This T cell receptor (beta chain) came from a study of CD8 T cells in Susac syndrome. cDNA came from roughly 0.5 to 1 ug RNA primed by random hexamers. Via MiXCR, TCRdb re-called the immunoSEQ multiplex PCR reads, giving one row per CDR3 protein. The sample includes about 110,000 distinct CDR3 sequences, less than 97% of them seen just once. V gave up 7 bases and J gave up 0 bases, with 10 bases separating them. The CDR3 has 13 residues. The germline CDR1 and CDR2 sequences are SGHTA and FQGNSA. The J gene is TRBJ2-7, the V gene TRBV7-2; D gene unclear. The TCR originated in a human donor in good health. The sequencing input was CD4+ T cells from PBMCs. This chain's CDR3 is CASTRTDSYEQYF. The CDR3, as DNA: TGTGCCAGCACTAGGACGGACTCCTACGAGCAGTACTTC.